This T cell receptor beta chain came from a study of blood T cell repertoires in COVID-19. The wider study: COVID-19 samples, acute and convalescent, were from the United States, Italy and Spain. The cDNA or gDNA used as material had been derived from T cells, B-cell-depleted T cells, or PBMCs.

Original processing notes: Scientists estimated how many nucleated cells there were by amplifying reference gene primers. The repertoire was sequenced with immunoSEQ multiplex PCR; TCRdb's copy has only in-frame clones and lacks some. For V, J and clone size, that table is used; D and trimming come from the DNA. The sample contains around 180,000 clones, around 80% of which appear only once. CDR3 length: 14 residues. V was cut by 3 bases and J by 9 bases, with 13 bases left in between. Germline CDR1 is SGHRS and CDR2 is YFSETQ. This receptor was obtained from a man between 65 and 85 years old with active or convalescent COVID-19. Sequenced sample: peripheral blood. The chain is built from TRBV5-1 and TRBJ1-6; D unresolved. The CDR3 DNA is TGCGCCAGCAGCTCAGGACTGGGAAGTTCACCCCTCCACTTT. It yields the protein CASSSGLGSSPLHF.